A selection of T cell receptor beta chains follows, all from one sample in a study of shared clonotypes between healthy human individuals. Sequencing was performed with immunoSEQ multiplex PCR; in TCRdb, only in-frame clones are kept and a portion is missing. The sample comprises 2 million to 2.5 million clones, nearly 97% of which are singletons, and 0.1% to 0.15% rests with the top ten. Sequencing used naive CD4+ T cells sorted from blood. The receptors come from a man between 18 and 35 years old in good health. The CDR3 runs from the conserved cysteine through the conserved F or W. Each record gives: clone size, J gene, D gene, CDR3 length, V gene, CDR3 DNA, CDR3 protein. D genes are given only for firm matches. The size field is filled for only some rows; it gives once, few, many or a size class.

abundance: .; j_gene: TRBJ2-7; d_gene: .; len: 12; v_gene: TRBV19; CDR3nt: TGTGCCAAGCATAGGGATGTCGACGAGCAGTACTTC; CDR3aa: CAKHRDVDEQYF
abundance: .; j_gene: TRBJ2-7; d_gene: TRBD2; len: 15; v_gene: TRBV5-1; CDR3nt: TGCGCCAGCAGCACGAACGCGGGGGGCTCCTACGAGCAGTACTTC; CDR3aa: CASSTNAGGSYEQYF
abundance: .; j_gene: TRBJ2-3; d_gene: .; len: 12; v_gene: TRBV2; CDR3nt: TGTGCCAGCAGCGTCGGACAGGATACGCAGTATTTT; CDR3aa: CASSVGQDTQYF
abundance: .; j_gene: TRBJ1-4; d_gene: .; len: 14; v_gene: TRBV2; CDR3nt: TGTGCCAGCAGATCGGACAGTATAAATGAAAAACTGTTTTTT; CDR3aa: CASRSDSINEKLFF
abundance: .; j_gene: TRBJ2-5; d_gene: .; len: 17; v_gene: TRBV10-2; CDR3nt: TGCGCCAGCAGTGGGCTACAAGGACTGCTAAAGGGCGAGACCCAGTACTTC; CDR3aa: CASSGLQGLLKGETQYF
abundance: .; j_gene: TRBJ1-5; d_gene: .; len: 14; v_gene: TRBV5-8; CDR3nt: TGTGCCAGCAGCTCCCCGGGGGGAAGCCAGCCCCAGCATTTT; CDR3aa: CASSSPGGSQPQHF
abundance: .; j_gene: TRBJ2-5; d_gene: TRBD1; len: 15; v_gene: TRBV5-1; CDR3nt: TGCGCCAGCAGCTTGGAGGGACAGGGCTTGGAGACCCAGTACTTC; CDR3aa: CASSLEGQGLETQYF
abundance: .; j_gene: TRBJ2-7; d_gene: .; len: 13; v_gene: TRBV5-1; CDR3nt: TGCGCCAGCAGCTCCAGGTTCAACGACGAGCAGTACTTC; CDR3aa: CASSSRFNDEQYF
abundance: .; j_gene: TRBJ2-7; d_gene: .; len: 12; v_gene: TRBV6-5; CDR3nt: TGTGCCAGCAGTACCCCGGGGTACGAGCAGTACTTC; CDR3aa: CASSTPGYEQYF
abundance: .; j_gene: TRBJ1-4; d_gene: .; len: 10; v_gene: TRBV6-1; CDR3nt: TGTGCCACCGGTGATGAAAAACTGTTTTTT; CDR3aa: CATGDEKLFF
abundance: .; j_gene: TRBJ2-2; d_gene: TRBD2; len: 16; v_gene: TRBV5-1; CDR3nt: TGCGCCAGCAGCTCCTCTAGCGGATCAACTCCCGGGGAGCTGTTTTTT; CDR3aa: CASSSSSGSTPGELFF
abundance: .; j_gene: TRBJ1-2; d_gene: .; len: 15; v_gene: TRBV6-1; CDR3nt: TGTGCCAGCAGAATCCGAGGACAGACTAGCTATGGCTACACCTTC; CDR3aa: CASRIRGQTSYGYTF
abundance: .; j_gene: TRBJ1-1; d_gene: .; len: 13; v_gene: TRBV30; CDR3nt: TGTGCCTGGAGTGCCGACAGGAGACGTGAAGCTTTCTTT; CDR3aa: CAWSADRRREAFF
abundance: .; j_gene: TRBJ1-3; d_gene: TRBD1; len: 17; v_gene: TRBV5-4; CDR3nt: TGTGCCAGCAGCTCCCGTCAACAGGGGATCTCTGGAAACACCATATATTTT; CDR3aa: CASSSRQQGISGNTIYF
abundance: .; j_gene: TRBJ2-7; d_gene: TRBD1; len: 15; v_gene: TRBV18; CDR3nt: TGTGCCAGCTTATATACCGGGACAGACGCTTACGAGCAGTACTTC; CDR3aa: CASLYTGTDAYEQYF
abundance: once; j_gene: TRBJ1-5; d_gene: .; len: 11; v_gene: TRBV6-5; CDR3nt: TGTGCCAGCGGTGGGGGTCAGCCCCAGCATTTT; CDR3aa: CASGGGQPQHF
abundance: .; j_gene: TRBJ2-1; d_gene: .; len: 14; v_gene: TRBV15; CDR3nt: TGTGCCACCAGAGGGGTAAGCTCCTACAATGAGCAGTTCTTC; CDR3aa: CATRGVSSYNEQFF
abundance: .; j_gene: TRBJ1-2; d_gene: .; len: 11; v_gene: TRBV6-5; CDR3nt: TGTGCCAGCGGAGGGAACTATGGCTACACCTTC; CDR3aa: CASGGNYGYTF
abundance: .; j_gene: TRBJ2-7; d_gene: .; len: 15; v_gene: TRBV30; CDR3nt: TGTGCCTGGAGTGTAAGAGGGACGGGATCCTACGAGCAGTACTTC; CDR3aa: CAWSVRGTGSYEQYF
abundance: .; j_gene: TRBJ1-5; d_gene: .; len: 13; v_gene: TRBV11-2; CDR3nt: TGTGCCAGCAGCTTAGATATAGGGCAGCCCCAGCATTTT; CDR3aa: CASSLDIGQPQHF
abundance: .; j_gene: TRBJ2-2; d_gene: TRBD2; len: 16; v_gene: TRBV5-6; CDR3nt: TGTGCCAGCAGCTTGGCCTTAGGACTAGCGACCGGGGAGCTGTTTTTT; CDR3aa: CASSLALGLATGELFF
abundance: .; j_gene: TRBJ1-1; d_gene: .; len: 14; v_gene: TRBV11-1; CDR3nt: TGTGCCAGCAGCTTAGAGTCCTTTGACACTGAAGCTTTCTTT; CDR3aa: CASSLESFDTEAFF
abundance: .; j_gene: TRBJ1-4; d_gene: TRBD1; len: 15; v_gene: TRBV7-9; CDR3nt: TGTGCCAGCAGCCCGCTGACAGGGACTAATGAAAAACTGTTTTTT; CDR3aa: CASSPLTGTNEKLFF
abundance: once; j_gene: TRBJ2-1; d_gene: .; len: 14; v_gene: TRBV5-1; CDR3nt: TGCGCCAGCAGCTTGACAGGAGGTGACAATGAGCAGTTCTTC; CDR3aa: CASSLTGGDNEQFF
abundance: .; j_gene: TRBJ1-2; d_gene: .; len: 14; v_gene: TRBV9; CDR3nt: TGTGCCAGCAGCCCCCGTTGGGGGCACTATGGCTACACCTTC; CDR3aa: CASSPRWGHYGYTF
abundance: .; j_gene: TRBJ2-3; d_gene: .; len: 16; v_gene: TRBV11-2; CDR3nt: TGTGCCAGCAGCTTAGCGCCCAACCGTATCACAGATACGCAGTATTTT; CDR3aa: CASSLAPNRITDTQYF
abundance: once; j_gene: TRBJ1-6; d_gene: TRBD1; len: 14; v_gene: TRBV27; CDR3nt: TGTGCCAGCAGTTCAGGGGGCCGGAATTCACCCCTCCACTTT; CDR3aa: CASSSGGRNSPLHF
abundance: .; j_gene: TRBJ1-6; d_gene: .; len: 14; v_gene: TRBV27; CDR3nt: TGTGCCAGTCGAATCCACAGGGTTAATTCACCCCTCCACTTT; CDR3aa: CASRIHRVNSPLHF
abundance: .; j_gene: TRBJ2-1; d_gene: TRBD2; len: 16; v_gene: TRBV9; CDR3nt: TGTGCCAGCAGCGTAGGACCGGGACTAGCGATCAATGAGCAGTTCTTC; CDR3aa: CASSVGPGLAINEQFF
abundance: .; j_gene: TRBJ1-1; d_gene: TRBD1; len: 16; v_gene: TRBV5-5; CDR3nt: TGTGCCAGCAGCCTTGTCCAAGGGACAGGGGGCACTGAAGCTTTCTTT; CDR3aa: CASSLVQGTGGTEAFF
abundance: .; j_gene: TRBJ1-1; d_gene: .; len: 16; v_gene: TRBV5-1; CDR3nt: TGCGCCAGCAGCTCGAATTCCGGGCCTTCAAACACTGAAGCTTTCTTT; CDR3aa: CASSSNSGPSNTEAFF
abundance: .; j_gene: TRBJ1-4; d_gene: .; len: 16; v_gene: TRBV28; CDR3nt: TGTGCCAGCAGCCCCGCAGGGAGGGATACTAATGAAAAACTGTTTTTT; CDR3aa: CASSPAGRDTNEKLFF
abundance: few; j_gene: TRBJ1-5; d_gene: .; len: 14; v_gene: TRBV6-5; CDR3nt: TGTGCCAGCAGGGGCCAGGGGAGCAATCAGCCCCAGCATTTT; CDR3aa: CASRGQGSNQPQHF
abundance: .; j_gene: TRBJ2-3; d_gene: .; len: 17; v_gene: TRBV4-1; CDR3nt: TGCGCCAGCAGCCAAGATAGGGGCATTTCTATCACAGATACGCAGTATTTT; CDR3aa: CASSQDRGISITDTQYF
abundance: .; j_gene: TRBJ1-2; d_gene: .; len: 14; v_gene: TRBV6-1; CDR3nt: TGTGCCAGCAGTGCGGCTGAAGTCTACTATGGCTACACCTTC; CDR3aa: CASSAAEVYYGYTF
abundance: .; j_gene: TRBJ2-7; d_gene: .; len: 16; v_gene: TRBV7-8; CDR3nt: TGTGCCAGCAGCTTAGCGACAGCGAGGAGCTCCTACGAGCAGTACTTC; CDR3aa: CASSLATARSSYEQYF
abundance: .; j_gene: TRBJ2-1; d_gene: .; len: 13; v_gene: TRBV6-6; CDR3nt: TGTGCCATCAGGGGGGGAGGGGTCAATGAGCAGTTCTTC; CDR3aa: CAIRGGGVNEQFF
abundance: once; j_gene: TRBJ2-7; d_gene: .; len: 14; v_gene: TRBV6-1; CDR3nt: TGTGCCACCCTGGGGTTGGAGTACTCCTACGAGCAGTACTTC; CDR3aa: CATLGLEYSYEQYF
abundance: .; j_gene: TRBJ2-7; d_gene: TRBD1; len: 14; v_gene: TRBV2; CDR3nt: TGTGCCAGCAGTGAGACAGGGTCCGCCTACGAGCAGTACTTC; CDR3aa: CASSETGSAYEQYF
abundance: .; j_gene: TRBJ2-5; d_gene: .; len: 12; v_gene: TRBV30; CDR3nt: TGTGCGCGGGCGGCAGGGTTAGAGACCCAGTACTTC; CDR3aa: CARAAGLETQYF
abundance: .; j_gene: TRBJ1-2; d_gene: TRBD1; len: 16; v_gene: TRBV15; CDR3nt: TGTGCCACCAGCCTGGGGCGGACAGGTTCCGATGCAGGCTACACCTTC; CDR3aa: CATSLGRTGSDAGYTF
abundance: .; j_gene: TRBJ2-1; d_gene: .; len: 11; v_gene: TRBV2; CDR3nt: TGTGCCAGCAGTGAAAGCAACGAGCAGTTCTTC; CDR3aa: CASSESNEQFF
abundance: .; j_gene: TRBJ1-6; d_gene: TRBD1; len: 14; v_gene: TRBV6-5; CDR3nt: TGTGCCAGCACCCGACAGGGCAAGAATTCACCCCTCCACTTT; CDR3aa: CASTRQGKNSPLHF
abundance: once; j_gene: TRBJ2-3; d_gene: .; len: 14; v_gene: TRBV14; CDR3nt: TGTGCCAGCAGCTCCAGAGGCTCTACAGATACGCAGTATTTT; CDR3aa: CASSSRGSTDTQYF
abundance: .; j_gene: TRBJ2-3; d_gene: .; len: 13; v_gene: TRBV2; CDR3nt: TGTGCCAGCAGTCAAGGGTCCACAGATACGCAGTATTTT; CDR3aa: CASSQGSTDTQYF
abundance: .; j_gene: TRBJ1-2; d_gene: .; len: 11; v_gene: TRBV29-1; CDR3nt: TGCAGCGGGCGGGCCGCATATGGCTACACCTTC; CDR3aa: CSGRAAYGYTF
abundance: .; j_gene: TRBJ2-7; d_gene: TRBD2; len: 20; v_gene: TRBV12-5; CDR3nt: TGTGCTAGTGGTTCTAACCCGAATAGCGGGAGTATGTTTTTAGCCTACGAGCAGTACTTC; CDR3aa: CASGSNPNSGSMFLAYEQYF
abundance: .; j_gene: TRBJ1-2; d_gene: TRBD1; len: 16; v_gene: TRBV18; CDR3nt: TGTGCCAGCTCACCCCTGATGGAGGGACAGAATCATGGCTACACCTTC; CDR3aa: CASSPLMEGQNHGYTF
abundance: .; j_gene: TRBJ2-3; d_gene: .; len: 12; v_gene: TRBV6-6; CDR3nt: TGTGCCAGCAGTCGGGGCACAGATACGCAGTATTTT; CDR3aa: CASSRGTDTQYF
abundance: .; j_gene: TRBJ1-2; d_gene: .; len: 12; v_gene: TRBV28; CDR3nt: TGTGCCAGCAGTTTAGCCCGGGCCCTGTACACCTTC; CDR3aa: CASSLARALYTF
abundance: .; j_gene: TRBJ2-7; d_gene: .; len: 17; v_gene: TRBV7-3; CDR3nt: TGTGCCAGCAGCTTAACGTACCCGGCAGGGGCCGGCTACGAGCAGTACTTC; CDR3aa: CASSLTYPAGAGYEQYF
abundance: .; j_gene: TRBJ2-2; d_gene: .; len: 13; v_gene: TRBV11-2; CDR3nt: TGTGCCAGCAGCTCCGGACAGACCGGGGAGCTGTTTTTT; CDR3aa: CASSSGQTGELFF
abundance: .; j_gene: TRBJ2-3; d_gene: TRBD1; len: 16; v_gene: TRBV7-9; CDR3nt: TGTGCCAGCAGCTCCCGGACAGGGAGGTTAACAGATACGCAGTATTTT; CDR3aa: CASSSRTGRLTDTQYF
abundance: .; j_gene: TRBJ2-3; d_gene: TRBD2; len: 15; v_gene: TRBV29-1; CDR3nt: TGCAGCGTTGAACGGGGCGGGGGGGCGACAGATACGCAGTATTTT; CDR3aa: CSVERGGGATDTQYF
abundance: .; j_gene: TRBJ2-5; d_gene: TRBD1; len: 15; v_gene: TRBV6-1; CDR3nt: TGTGCCAGCAGTGACCCGGGACAGGCTCAAGAGACCCAGTACTTC; CDR3aa: CASSDPGQAQETQYF
abundance: few; j_gene: TRBJ2-3; d_gene: TRBD1; len: 14; v_gene: TRBV5-1; CDR3nt: TGCGCCAGCAGCTTTGGACAGGCCACAGATACGCAGTATTTT; CDR3aa: CASSFGQATDTQYF